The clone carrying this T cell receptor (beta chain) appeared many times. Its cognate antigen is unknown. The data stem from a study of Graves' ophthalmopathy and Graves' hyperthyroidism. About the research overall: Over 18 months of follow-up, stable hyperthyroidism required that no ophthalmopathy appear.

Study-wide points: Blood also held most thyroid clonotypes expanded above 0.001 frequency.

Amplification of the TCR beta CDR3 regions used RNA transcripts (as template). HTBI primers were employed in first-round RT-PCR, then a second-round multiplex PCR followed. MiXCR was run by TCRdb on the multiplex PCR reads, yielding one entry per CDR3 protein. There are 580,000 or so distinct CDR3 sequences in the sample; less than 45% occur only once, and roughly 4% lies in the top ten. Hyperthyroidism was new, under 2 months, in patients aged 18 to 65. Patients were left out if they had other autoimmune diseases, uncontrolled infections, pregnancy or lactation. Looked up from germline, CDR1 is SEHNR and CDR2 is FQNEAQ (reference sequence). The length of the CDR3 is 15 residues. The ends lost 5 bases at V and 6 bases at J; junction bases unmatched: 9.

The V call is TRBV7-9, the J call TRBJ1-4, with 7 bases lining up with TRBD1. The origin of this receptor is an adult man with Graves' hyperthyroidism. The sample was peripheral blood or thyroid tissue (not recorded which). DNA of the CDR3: TGTGCCAGCAGCACGACAGGGAAGTTCGATGAAAAACTGTTTTTT. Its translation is CASSTTGKFDEKLFF.